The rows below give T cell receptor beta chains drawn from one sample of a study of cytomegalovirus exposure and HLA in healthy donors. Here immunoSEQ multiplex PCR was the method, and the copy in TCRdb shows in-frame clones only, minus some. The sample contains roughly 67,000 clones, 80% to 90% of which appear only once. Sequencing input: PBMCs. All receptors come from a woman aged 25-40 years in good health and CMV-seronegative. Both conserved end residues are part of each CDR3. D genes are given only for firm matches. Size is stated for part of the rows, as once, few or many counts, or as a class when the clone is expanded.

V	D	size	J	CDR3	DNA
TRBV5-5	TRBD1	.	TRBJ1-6	CASSFIQGASSPLHF	TGTGCCAGCAGCTTCATACAGGGGGCCAGCTCACCCCTCCACTTT
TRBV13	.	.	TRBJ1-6	CASSLGAIYNSPLHF	TGTGCCAGCAGCTTAGGGGCCATTTATAATTCACCCCTCCACTTT
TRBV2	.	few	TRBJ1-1	CASSEGPGRTEAFF	TGTGCCAGCAGTGAAGGTCCAGGGAGGACTGAAGCTTTCTTT
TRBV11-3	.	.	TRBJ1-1	CASSLEGGGVAEAFF	TGTGCCAGCAGCTTAGAAGGAGGGGGGGTCGCTGAAGCTTTCTTT
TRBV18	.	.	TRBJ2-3	CASSPDQGFTDTQYF	TGTGCCAGCTCACCAGACCAGGGGTTCACAGATACGCAGTATTTT
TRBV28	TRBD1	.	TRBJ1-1	CASSLRGQWANTEAFF	TGTGCCAGCAGTTTGAGGGGACAGTGGGCCAACACTGAAGCTTTCTTT
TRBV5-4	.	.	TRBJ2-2	CASSPASRVGTGELFF	TGTGCCAGCAGCCCCGCGTCCAGGGTTGGCACCGGGGAGCTGTTTTTT
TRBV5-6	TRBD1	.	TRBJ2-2	CASSFVTGARGELFF	TGTGCCAGCAGCTTCGTGACAGGGGCCCGCGGGGAGCTGTTTTTT
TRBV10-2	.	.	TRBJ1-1	CASSESLEAFF	TGCGCCAGCAGTGAGTCCCTTGAGGCTTTCTTT
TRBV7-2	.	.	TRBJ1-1	CASSLAELNTEAFF	TGTGCCAGCAGCTTAGCAGAGCTGAACACTGAAGCTTTCTTT
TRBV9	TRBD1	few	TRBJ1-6	CASSEGQGSYNSPLHF	TGTGCCAGCAGCGAGGGACAGGGTTCTTATAATTCACCCCTCCACTTT
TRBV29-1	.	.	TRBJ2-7	CSVGGQSYEQYF	TGCAGCGTGGGTGGACAGTCCTACGAGCAGTACTTC
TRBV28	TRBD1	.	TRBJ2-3	CASLRDRGRDTQYF	TGTGCCAGCCTCCGGGACAGGGGGAGAGATACGCAGTATTTT
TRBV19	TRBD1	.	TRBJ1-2	CASSGTARGLKYGYTF	TGTGCCAGTAGTGGGACCGCCAGGGGGCTAAAGTATGGCTACACCTTC
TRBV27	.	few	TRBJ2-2	CASGHLPGELFF	TGTGCCAGCGGGCATCTACCCGGGGAGCTGTTTTTT
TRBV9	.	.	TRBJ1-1	CASSQQGLDTEAFF	TGTGCCAGCAGCCAGCAGGGATTGGACACTGAAGCTTTCTTT
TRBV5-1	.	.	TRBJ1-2	CASSLGGVGYGYTF	TGCGCCAGCAGCCTGGGCGGGGTCGGCTATGGCTACACCTTC
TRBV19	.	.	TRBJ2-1	CASSIFGESAEQFF	TGTGCCAGTAGTATTTTTGGGGAGTCGGCTGAGCAGTTCTTC
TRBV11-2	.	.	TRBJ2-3	CASSLVSGSDTQYF	TGTGCCAGCAGCTTAGTTTCAGGCTCAGATACGCAGTATTTT
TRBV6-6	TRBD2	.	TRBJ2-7	CASRTDGGGTYEQYF	TGTGCCAGCAGGACCGACGGGGGGGGGACCTACGAGCAGTACTTC
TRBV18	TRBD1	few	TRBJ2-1	CASSLLDRGDEQFF	TGTGCCAGCTCCCTATTGGACAGGGGCGATGAGCAGTTCTTC
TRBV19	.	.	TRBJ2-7	CASSIQGRNEQYF	TGTGCCAGTAGTATTCAGGGGCGGAACGAGCAGTACTTC
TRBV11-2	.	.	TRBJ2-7	CASSPLDRTSYEQYF	TGTGCCAGCAGCCCCCTGGACAGAACTTCCTACGAGCAGTACTTC
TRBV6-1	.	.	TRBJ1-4	CASSVKGRVGEKLFF	TGTGCCAGCAGTGTAAAGGGGAGGGTCGGGGAAAAACTGTTTTTT
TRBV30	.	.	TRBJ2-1	CAWSVGGLSSYNEQFF	TGTGCCTGGAGTGTAGGGGGTTTGAGCTCCTACAATGAGCAGTTCTTC
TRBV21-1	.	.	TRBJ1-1	CASSPEMNTEAFF	TGTGCCAGCAGCCCCGAGATGAACACTGAAGCTTTCTTT
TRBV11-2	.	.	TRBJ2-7	CASSSRRVYEQYF	TGTGCCAGCAGTTCTCGCAGGGTCTACGAGCAGTACTTC
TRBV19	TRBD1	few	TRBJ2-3	CASSLGTGASTDTQYF	TGTGCCAGTAGTCTGGGGACAGGGGCTAGCACAGATACGCAGTATTTT
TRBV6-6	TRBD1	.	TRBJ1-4	CASTLNRGKGEKLFF	TGTGCCAGCACCTTAAACAGGGGAAAAGGTGAAAAACTGTTTTTT